This section outlines one TCR beta chain sequence together with its context. The repertoire was sequenced with immunoSEQ multiplex PCR; TCRdb's copy has only in-frame clones and lacks some. The sample records around 7,900 clones, around four fifths being singletons. The sample originates from a study of T cell repertoires in ileal Crohn's disease. This clonotype was sampled from an adult with Crohn's disease. The sequenced material came from ileal tissue.

Written as DNA, the CDR3 is TGTGCCAGCAGCTCACAGGGAATGGGGTACGAGCAGTACTTC. Protein: CASSSQGMGYEQYF. The rearrangement joins TRBV5-4 to TRBJ2-7; D perhaps matches TRBD1 (6 bases). The CDR3 contains 14 residues. CDR1 SGHNT and CDR2 YYREEE come from the germline V gene (reference sequence). Trimming pared 3 bases from V and 4 bases from J, leaving 14 bases between.